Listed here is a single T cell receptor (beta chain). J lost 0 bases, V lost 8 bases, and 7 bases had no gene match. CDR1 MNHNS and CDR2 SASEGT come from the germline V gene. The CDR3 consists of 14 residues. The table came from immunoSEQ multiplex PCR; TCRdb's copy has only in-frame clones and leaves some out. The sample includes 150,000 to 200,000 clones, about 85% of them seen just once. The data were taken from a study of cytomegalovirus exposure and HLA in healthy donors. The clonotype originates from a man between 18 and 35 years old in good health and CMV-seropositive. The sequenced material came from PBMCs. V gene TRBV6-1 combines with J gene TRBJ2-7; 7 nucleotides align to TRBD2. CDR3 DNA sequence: TGTGCCAGCCGGGGGGATCACCCCTCCTACGAGCAGTACTTC. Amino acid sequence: CASRGDHPSYEQYF.